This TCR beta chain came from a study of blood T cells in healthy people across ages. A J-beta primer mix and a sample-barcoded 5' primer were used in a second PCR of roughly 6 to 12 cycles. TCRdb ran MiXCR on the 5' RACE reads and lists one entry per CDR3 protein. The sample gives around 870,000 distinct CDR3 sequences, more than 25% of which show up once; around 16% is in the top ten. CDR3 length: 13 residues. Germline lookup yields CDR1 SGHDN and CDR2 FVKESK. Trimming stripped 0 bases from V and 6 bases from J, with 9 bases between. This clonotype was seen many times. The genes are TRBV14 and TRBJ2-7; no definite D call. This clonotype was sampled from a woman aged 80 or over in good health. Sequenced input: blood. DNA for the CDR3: TGTGCCAGCAGCCAAGACCTGGGCTTCGAGCAGTACTTC. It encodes CASSQDLGFEQYF. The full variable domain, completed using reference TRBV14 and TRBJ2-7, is EAGVTQFPSHSVIEKGQTVTLRCDPISGHDNLYWYRRVMGKEIKFLLHFVKESKQDESGMPNNRFLAERTGGTYSTLKVQPAELEDSGVYFCASSQDLGFEQYFGPGTRLTVT.